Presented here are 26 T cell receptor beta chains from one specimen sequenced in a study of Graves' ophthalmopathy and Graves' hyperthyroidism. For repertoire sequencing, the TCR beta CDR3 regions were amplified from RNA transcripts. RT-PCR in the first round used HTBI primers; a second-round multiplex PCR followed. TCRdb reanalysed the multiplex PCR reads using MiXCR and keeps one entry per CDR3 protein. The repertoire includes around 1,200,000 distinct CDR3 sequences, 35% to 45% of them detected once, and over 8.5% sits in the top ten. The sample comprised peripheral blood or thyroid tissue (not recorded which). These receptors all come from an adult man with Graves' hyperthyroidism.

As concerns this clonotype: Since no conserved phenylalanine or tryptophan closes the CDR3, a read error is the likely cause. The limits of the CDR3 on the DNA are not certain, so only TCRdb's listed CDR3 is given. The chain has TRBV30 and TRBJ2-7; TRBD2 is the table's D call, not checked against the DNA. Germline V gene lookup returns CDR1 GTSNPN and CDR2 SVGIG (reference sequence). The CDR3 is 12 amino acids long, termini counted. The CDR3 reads CAWSDHLARIYL.

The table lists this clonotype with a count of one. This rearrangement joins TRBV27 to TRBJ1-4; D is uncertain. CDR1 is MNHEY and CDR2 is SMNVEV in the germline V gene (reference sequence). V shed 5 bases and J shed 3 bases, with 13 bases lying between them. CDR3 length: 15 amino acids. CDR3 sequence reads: CASSRFLTSNEKLFF. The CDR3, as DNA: TGTGCCAGCAGTAGGTTCCTTACGTCTAATGAAAAACTGTTTTTT.

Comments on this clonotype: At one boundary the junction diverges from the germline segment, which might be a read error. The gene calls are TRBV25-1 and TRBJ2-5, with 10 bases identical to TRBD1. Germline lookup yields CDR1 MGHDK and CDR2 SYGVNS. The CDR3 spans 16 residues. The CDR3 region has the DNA TGTGCCTGCAGTGCGTGGGACAGGGGAGGCCAAGAGACCCAGTACTTC. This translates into CACSAWDRGGQETQYF.

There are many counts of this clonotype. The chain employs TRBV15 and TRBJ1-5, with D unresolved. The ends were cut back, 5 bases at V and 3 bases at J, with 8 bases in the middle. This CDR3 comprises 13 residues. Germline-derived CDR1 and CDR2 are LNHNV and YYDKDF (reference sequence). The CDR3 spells CATSWESNQPQHF. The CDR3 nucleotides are TGTGCCACCAGCTGGGAATCCAATCAGCCCCAGCATTTT.

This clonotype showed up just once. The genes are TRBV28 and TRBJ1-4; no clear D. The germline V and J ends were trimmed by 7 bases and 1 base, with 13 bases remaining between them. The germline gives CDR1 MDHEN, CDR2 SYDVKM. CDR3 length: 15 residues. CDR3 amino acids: CASTAWSLTNEKLFF. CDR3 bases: TGTGCCAGCACCGCTTGGAGTTTAACTAATGAAAAACTGTTTTTT. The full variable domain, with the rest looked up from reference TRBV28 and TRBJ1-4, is DVKVTQSSRYLVKRTGEKVFLECVQDMDHENMFWYRQDPGLGLRLIYFSYDVKMKEKGDIPEGYSVSREKKERFSLILESASTNQTSMYLCASTAWSLTNEKLFFGSGTQLSVL.

CDR3 in DNA: TGTGCCAGCAGGGGCCGGACCCAGTACTTC. Protein sequence: CASRGRTQYF. The chain couples TRBV25-1 to TRBJ2-5, with D unclear. The V end lost 6 bases, the J end lost 7 bases, and 6 bases lay between the germline ends. Germline CDR1 MGHDK, CDR2 SYGVNS. The CDR3 runs to 10 residues. Together with reference TRBV25-1 and TRBJ2-5, the CDR3 gives the full variable domain: EADIYQTPRYLVIGTGKKITLECSQTMGHDKMYWYQQDPGMELHLIHYSYGVNSTEKGDLSSESTVSRIRTEHFPLTLESARPSHTSQYLCASRGRTQYFGPGTRLLVL.

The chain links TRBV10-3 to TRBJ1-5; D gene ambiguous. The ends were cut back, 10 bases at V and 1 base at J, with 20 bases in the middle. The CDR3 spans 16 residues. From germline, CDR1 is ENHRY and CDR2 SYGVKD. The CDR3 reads CATKSGVGGSNQPQHF. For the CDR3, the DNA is TGTGCCACCAAGTCCGGGGTTGGTGGCAGCAATCAGCCCCAGCATTTT.

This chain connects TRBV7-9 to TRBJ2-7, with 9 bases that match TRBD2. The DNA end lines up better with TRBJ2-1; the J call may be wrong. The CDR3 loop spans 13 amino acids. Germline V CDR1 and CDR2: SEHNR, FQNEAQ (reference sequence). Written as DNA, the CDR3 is TGTGCCAGCTCGACTAGCGGTTACAATGAGCAGTTCTTC. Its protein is CASSTSGYNEQFF.

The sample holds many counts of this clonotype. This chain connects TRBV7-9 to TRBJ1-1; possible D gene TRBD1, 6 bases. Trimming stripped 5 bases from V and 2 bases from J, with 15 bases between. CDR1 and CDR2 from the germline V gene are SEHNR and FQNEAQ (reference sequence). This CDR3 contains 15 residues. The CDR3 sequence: CASSPNRVQNTEAFF. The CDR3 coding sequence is TGTGCCAGCAGCCCGAACAGGGTGCAAAACACTGAAGCTTTCTTT. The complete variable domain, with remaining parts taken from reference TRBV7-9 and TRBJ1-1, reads DTGVSQNPRHKITKRGQNVTFRCDPISEHNRLYWYRQTLGQGPEFLTYFQNEAQLEKSRLLSDRFSAERPKGSFSTLEIQRTEQGDSAMYLCASSPNRVQNTEAFFGQGTRLTVV.

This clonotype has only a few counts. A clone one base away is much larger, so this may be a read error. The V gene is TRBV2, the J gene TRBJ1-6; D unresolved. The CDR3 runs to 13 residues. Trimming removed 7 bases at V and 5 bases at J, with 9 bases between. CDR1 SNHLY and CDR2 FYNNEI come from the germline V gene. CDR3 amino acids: CASTPVHNSPLHF. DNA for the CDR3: TGTGCCAGCACCCCGGTCCATAATTCACCCCTCCACTTT.

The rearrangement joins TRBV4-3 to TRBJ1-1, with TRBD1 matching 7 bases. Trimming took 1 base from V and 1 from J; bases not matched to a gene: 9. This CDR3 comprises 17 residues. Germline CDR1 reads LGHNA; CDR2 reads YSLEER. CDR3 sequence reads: CASSQVGGGRTNTEAFF. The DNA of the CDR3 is TGCGCCAGCAGCCAAGTCGGAGGGGGCAGGACGAACACTGAAGCTTTCTTT.

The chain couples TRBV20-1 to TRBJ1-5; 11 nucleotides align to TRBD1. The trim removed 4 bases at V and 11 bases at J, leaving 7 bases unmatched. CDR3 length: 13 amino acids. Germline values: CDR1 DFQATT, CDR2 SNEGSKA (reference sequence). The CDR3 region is CSATGTGGETQHF. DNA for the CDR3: TGCAGTGCTACCGGGACAGGGGGGGAGACCCAGCATTTT.

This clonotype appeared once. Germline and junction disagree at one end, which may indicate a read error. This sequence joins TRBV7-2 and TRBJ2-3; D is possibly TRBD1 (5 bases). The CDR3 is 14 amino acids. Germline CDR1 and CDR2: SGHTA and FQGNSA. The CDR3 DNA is TGTGCCAGCAGCCAGGACACCGACACAGATATGCAGTATTTT. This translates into CASSQDTDTDMQYF.

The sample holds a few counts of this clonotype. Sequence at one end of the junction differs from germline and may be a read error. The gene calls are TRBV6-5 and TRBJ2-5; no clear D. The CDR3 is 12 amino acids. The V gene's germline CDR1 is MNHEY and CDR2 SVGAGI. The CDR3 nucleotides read TGTGCCATCAGTTATTCAACCGAGACCCAGTACTTC. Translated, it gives CAISYSTETQYF.

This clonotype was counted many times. In DNA form, the CDR3 reads TGCAGTGCTATAGGGGCCCGGGGGGGCGATGGCTACACCTTC. This codes for CSAIGARGGDGYTF. The chain combines TRBV20-1 with TRBJ1-2; tentative D call: TRBD1 (6 bases). Germline V gene lookup returns CDR1 DFQATT and CDR2 SNEGSKA (reference sequence). Deletions cut 4 bases from V and 6 bases from J, with 18 bases between. CDR3 length equals 14 residues.

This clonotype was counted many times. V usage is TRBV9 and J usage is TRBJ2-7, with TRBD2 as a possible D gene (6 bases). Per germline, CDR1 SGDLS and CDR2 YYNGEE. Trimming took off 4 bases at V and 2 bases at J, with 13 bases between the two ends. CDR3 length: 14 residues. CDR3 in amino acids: CASSPGTGPYEQYF. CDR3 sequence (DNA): TGTGCCAGCAGCCCAGGGACTGGACCCTACGAGCAGTACTTC.

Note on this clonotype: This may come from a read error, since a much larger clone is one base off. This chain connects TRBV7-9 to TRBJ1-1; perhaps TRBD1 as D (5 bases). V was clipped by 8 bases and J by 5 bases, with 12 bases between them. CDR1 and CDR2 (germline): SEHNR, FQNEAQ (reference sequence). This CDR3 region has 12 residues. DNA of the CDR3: TGTGCCAGCGGCCGGTGGGGGACTGAAGCTTTCTTT. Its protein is CASGRWGTEAFF.

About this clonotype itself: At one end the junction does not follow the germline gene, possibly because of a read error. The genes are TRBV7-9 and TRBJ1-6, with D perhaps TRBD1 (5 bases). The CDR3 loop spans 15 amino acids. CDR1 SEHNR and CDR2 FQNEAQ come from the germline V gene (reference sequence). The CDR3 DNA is TGCGCCAGCAGCCAGAGTCCGGGGACGAATTCACCCCTCCACTTT. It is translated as CASSQSPGTNSPLHF. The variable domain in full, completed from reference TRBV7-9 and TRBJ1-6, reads DTGVSQNPRHKITKRGQNVTFRCDPISEHNRLYWYRQTLGQGPEFLTYFQNEAQLEKSRLLSDRFSAERPKGSFSTLEIQRTEQGDSAMYLCASSQSPGTNSPLHFGNGTRLTVT.

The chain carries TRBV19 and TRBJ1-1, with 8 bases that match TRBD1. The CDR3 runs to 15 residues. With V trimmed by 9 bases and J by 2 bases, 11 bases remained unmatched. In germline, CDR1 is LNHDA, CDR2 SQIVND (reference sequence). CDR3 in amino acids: CASLLLDRGNTEAFF. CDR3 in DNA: TGTGCCAGCCTACTTCTAGACAGGGGAAACACTGAAGCTTTCTTT.

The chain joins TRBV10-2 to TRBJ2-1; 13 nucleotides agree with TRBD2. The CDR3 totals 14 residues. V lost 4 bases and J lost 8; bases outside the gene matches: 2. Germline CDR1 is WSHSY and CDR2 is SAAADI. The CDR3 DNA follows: TGCGCCAGCAGTGCCGGACTAGCGGGAGATGAGCAGTTCTTC. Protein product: CASSAGLAGDEQFF.

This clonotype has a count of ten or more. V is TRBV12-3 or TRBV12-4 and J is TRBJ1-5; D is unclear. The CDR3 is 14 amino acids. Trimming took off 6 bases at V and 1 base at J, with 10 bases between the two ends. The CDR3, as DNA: TGTGCCAGCAGACTGGGGTCCAGCAATCAGCCCCAGCATTTT. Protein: CASRLGSSNQPQHF.

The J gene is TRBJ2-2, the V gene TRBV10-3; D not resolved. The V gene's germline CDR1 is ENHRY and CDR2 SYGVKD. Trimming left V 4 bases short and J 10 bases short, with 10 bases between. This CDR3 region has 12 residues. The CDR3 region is CAISVGPEELFF. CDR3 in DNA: TGTGCCATCAGTGTGGGCCCTGAGGAGCTGTTTTTT.

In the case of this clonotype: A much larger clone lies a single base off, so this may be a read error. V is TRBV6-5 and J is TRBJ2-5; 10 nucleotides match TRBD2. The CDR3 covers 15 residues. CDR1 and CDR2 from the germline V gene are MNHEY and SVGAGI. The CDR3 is CAISHRSGRGETQYF. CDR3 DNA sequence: TGTGCCATCAGTCATCGCAGCGGGAGGGGCGAGACCCAGTACTTC.

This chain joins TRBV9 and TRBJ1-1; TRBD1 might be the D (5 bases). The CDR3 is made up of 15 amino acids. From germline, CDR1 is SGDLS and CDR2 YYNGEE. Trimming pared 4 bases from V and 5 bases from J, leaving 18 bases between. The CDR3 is CASSPREGYGTEAFF. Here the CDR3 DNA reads TGTGCCAGCAGCCCTAGGGAGGGGTATGGAACTGAAGCTTTCTTT.

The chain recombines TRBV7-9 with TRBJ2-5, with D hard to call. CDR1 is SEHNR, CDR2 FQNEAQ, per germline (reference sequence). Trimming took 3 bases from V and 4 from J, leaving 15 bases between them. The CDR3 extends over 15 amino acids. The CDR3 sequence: CASSLSGQYGETQYF. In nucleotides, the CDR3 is TGTGCCAGCAGCTTGTCCGGCCAGTACGGAGAGACCCAGTACTTC.

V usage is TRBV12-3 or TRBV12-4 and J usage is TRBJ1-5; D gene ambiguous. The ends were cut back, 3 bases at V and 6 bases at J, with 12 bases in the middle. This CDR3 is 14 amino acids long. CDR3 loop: CASSFFPPTQPQHF. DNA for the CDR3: TGTGCCAGCAGTTTCTTTCCCCCCACTCAGCCCCAGCATTTT.